Presented here are 7 T cell receptor beta chains from one specimen sequenced in a study of OX40 agonist ivuxolimab in advanced cancers. Sequencing used immunoSEQ multiplex PCR; TCRdb keeps in-frame clones, though not all of them. Among 60,000 or so clones listed, approximately 87% were seen once. Sequenced material: CD4+ or CD8+ T cells sorted from blood, taken in a trial of the OX40 agonist ivuxolimab. These receptor sequences come from an adult with an advanced solid tumor such as melanoma, head and neck, liver or kidney cancer.

V is TRBV19 and J is TRBJ2-2; TRBD1 aligns across 8 bases. Trimming removed 6 bases from V and 4 bases from J; junction bases left unmatched: 10. Germline V gives CDR1 LNHDA, CDR2 SQIVND (reference sequence). The CDR3 length is 16 residues. The CDR3 bases are TGTGCCAGTAGCATCGACAGGGGTCGGTCCACCGGGGAGCTGTTTTTT. This translates into CASSIDRGRSTGELFF.

This chain uses TRBV7-9 with TRBJ2-1; unclear D gene. The CDR3 has 14 amino acids. Germline values: CDR1 SEHNR, CDR2 FQNEAQ (reference sequence). Trimming took off 3 bases at V and 6 bases at J, with 12 bases between the two ends. The CDR3 sequence is CASSLGTASNEQFF. DNA of the CDR3: TGTGCCAGCAGCTTGGGTACCGCCTCCAATGAGCAGTTCTTC.

V and J are TRBV7-3 and TRBJ2-5, with D maybe TRBD1 (6 bases). The CDR3 sequence is 14 residues long. V lost 0 bases and J 1 base, leaving 6 bases between the germline ends. Germline-derived CDR1 and CDR2 are SGHTA and FQGTGA. CDR3 sequence (DNA): TGTGCCAGCAGCTTAACAGGGGGCCAAGAGACCCAGTACTTC. The encoded protein is CASSLTGGQETQYF.

The chain links TRBV18 to TRBJ1-1; D is uncertain. The ends were cut back, 3 bases at V and 5 bases at J, with 16 bases in the middle. Germline loops: CDR1 KGHSH, CDR2 LQKENI. This CDR3 is built from 15 residues. The DNA for the CDR3 is TGTGCCAGCTCACCCGGTGTCACGCAGCGGACTGAAGCTTTCTTT. Protein product: CASSPGVTQRTEAFF.

This chain uses TRBV28 with TRBJ1-2; no firm D call. Deletions cut 6 bases from V and 4 bases from J, with 6 bases between. The germline CDR1 and CDR2 sequences are MDHEN and SYDVKM. This CDR3 is built from 11 residues. The DNA for the CDR3 is TGTGCCAGCAGCGCCTCCTATGGCTACACCTTC. The encoded protein is CASSASYGYTF.

The gene calls are TRBV28 and TRBJ1-5; a weak D match, TRBD1 (6 bases). The germline CDR1 and CDR2 sequences are MDHEN and SYDVKM. With 6 bases removed from V and 4 bases from J, the gap between germline ends came to 10 bases. This CDR3 region has 13 residues. CDR3 loop: CASRKGGNQPQHF. The DNA of the CDR3 is TGTGCCAGCAGAAAAGGGGGGAATCAGCCCCAGCATTTT.

In DNA form, the CDR3 reads TGTGCCAGCAGCTTGCACGGTGGCAATCAGCCCCAGCATTTT. Translation: CASSLHGGNQPQHF. The V gene is TRBV5-4, the J gene TRBJ1-5; D ambiguous. Trimming took 1 base from V and 2 from J, leaving 7 bases between them. This CDR3 has 14 residues. Germline CDR1 and CDR2: SGHNT and YYREEE (reference sequence).